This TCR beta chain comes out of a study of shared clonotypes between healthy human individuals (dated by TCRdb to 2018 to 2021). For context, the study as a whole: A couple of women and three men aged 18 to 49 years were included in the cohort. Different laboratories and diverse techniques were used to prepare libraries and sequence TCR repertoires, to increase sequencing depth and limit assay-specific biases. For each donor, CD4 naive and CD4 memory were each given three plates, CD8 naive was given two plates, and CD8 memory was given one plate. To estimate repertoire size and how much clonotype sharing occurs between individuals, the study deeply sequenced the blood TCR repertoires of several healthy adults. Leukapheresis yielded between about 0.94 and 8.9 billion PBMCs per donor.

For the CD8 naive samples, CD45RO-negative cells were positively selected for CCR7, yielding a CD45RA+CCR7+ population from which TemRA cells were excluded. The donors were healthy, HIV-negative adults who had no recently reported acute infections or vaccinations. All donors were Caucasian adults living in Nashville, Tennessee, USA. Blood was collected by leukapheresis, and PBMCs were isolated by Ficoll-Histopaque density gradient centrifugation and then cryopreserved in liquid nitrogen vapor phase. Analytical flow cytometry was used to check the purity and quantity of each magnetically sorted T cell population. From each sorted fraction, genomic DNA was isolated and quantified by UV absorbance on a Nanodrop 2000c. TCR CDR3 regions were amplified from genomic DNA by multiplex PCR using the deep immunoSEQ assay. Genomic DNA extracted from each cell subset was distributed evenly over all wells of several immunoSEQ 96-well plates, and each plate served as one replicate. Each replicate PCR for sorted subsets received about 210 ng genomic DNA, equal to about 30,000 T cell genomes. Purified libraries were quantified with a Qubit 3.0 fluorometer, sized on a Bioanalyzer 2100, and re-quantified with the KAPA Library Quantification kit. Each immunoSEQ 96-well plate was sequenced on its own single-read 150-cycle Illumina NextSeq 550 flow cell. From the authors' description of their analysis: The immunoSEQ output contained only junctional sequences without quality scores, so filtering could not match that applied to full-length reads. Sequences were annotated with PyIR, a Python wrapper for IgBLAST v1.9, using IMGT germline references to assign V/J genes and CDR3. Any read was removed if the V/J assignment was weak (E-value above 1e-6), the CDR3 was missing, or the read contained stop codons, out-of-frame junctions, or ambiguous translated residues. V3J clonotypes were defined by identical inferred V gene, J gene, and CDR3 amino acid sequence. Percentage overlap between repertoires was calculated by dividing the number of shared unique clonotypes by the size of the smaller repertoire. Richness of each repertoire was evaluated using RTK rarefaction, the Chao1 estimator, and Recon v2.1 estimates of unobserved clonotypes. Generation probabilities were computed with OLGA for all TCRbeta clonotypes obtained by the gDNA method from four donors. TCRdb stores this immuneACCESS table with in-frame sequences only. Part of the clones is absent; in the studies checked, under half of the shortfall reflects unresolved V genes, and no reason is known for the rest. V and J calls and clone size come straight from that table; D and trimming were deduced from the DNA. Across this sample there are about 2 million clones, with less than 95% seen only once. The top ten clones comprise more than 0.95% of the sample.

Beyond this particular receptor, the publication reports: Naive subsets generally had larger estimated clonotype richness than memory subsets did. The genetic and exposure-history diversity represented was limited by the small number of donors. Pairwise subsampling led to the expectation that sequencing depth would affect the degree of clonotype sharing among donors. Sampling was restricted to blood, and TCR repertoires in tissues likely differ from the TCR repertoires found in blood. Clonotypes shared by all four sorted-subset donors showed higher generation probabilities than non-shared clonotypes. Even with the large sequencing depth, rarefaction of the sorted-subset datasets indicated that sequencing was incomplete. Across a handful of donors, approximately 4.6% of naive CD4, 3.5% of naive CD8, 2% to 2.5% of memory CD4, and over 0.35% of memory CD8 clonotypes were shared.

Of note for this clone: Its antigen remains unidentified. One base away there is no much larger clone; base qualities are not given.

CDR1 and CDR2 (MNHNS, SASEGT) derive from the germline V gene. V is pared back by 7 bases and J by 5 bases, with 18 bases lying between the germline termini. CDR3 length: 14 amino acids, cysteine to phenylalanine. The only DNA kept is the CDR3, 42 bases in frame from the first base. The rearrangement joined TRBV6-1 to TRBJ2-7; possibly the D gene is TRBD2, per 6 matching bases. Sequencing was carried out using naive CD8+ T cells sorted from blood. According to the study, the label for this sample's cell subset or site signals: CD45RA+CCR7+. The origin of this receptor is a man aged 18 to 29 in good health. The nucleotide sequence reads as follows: TGTGCCAGCACCCGGGAGAGCCCCAGGAACGAGCAGTACTTC. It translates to CASTRESPRNEQYF.